This T cell receptor (beta chain) was identified in a study of blood T cell repertoires in COVID-19. For the study at large: There were acute and convalescent COVID-19 samples, and they came from the United States, Italy and Spain. T cells, B-cell-depleted T cells, or PBMCs provided the cDNA or gDNA that served as material.

The CDR3 length is 13 residues. In germline, CDR1 is SGHRS, CDR2 YFSETQ. After removal of 0 bases from V and 6 bases from J, the junction contained 0 bases not matched to a gene. TCRdb's table, derived via immunoSEQ multiplex PCR, lists solely in-frame clones and lacks some. The table has 85,000 to 130,000 clones, around nine tenths seen once; the top ten hold more than 4.5%. The chain employs TRBV5-1 and TRBJ2-3, with 8 bases that match TRBD2. This clonotype was sampled from a human donor in a cohort sampled during active COVID-19. Sequenced material: peripheral blood. This CDR3 reads CASSLGTSDTQYF. DNA for the CDR3: TGCGCCAGCAGCTTGGGGACTAGCGATACGCAGTATTTT.